The 32 T cell receptor beta chains reported below all come from one sample, sequenced in a study of T cell repertoires in cytomegalovirus infection. Their antigen targets remain unknown. Using its own MiXCR run on the reads, TCRdb lists one record per CDR3 protein. The sample carries approximately 65,000 distinct CDR3 sequences, 20% to 25% recorded once. The sample here was CD8+ T cells from cultured PBMCs, taken from culture after CMV antigen stimulation. Every receptor here comes from a human donor in good health (CMV status not recorded). Some clones in this sample may be carry-over from other donors' samples.

Only a few counts were recorded for this clonotype. The chain links TRBV27 to TRBJ2-1; either TRBD1 or TRBD2 may fit D (5 bases each). This CDR3 region has 13 residues. Germline CDR1 reads MNHEY; CDR2 reads SMNVEV (reference sequence). V was clipped by 4 bases and J by 7 bases, with 11 bases between them. The CDR3 reads CASSWGLGNEQFF. CDR3 nucleotides: TGTGCCAGCAGTTGGGGGTTAGGGAATGAGCAGTTCTTC.

The chain joins TRBV6-2 or TRBV6-3 to TRBJ2-1; 12 bases match TRBD2. V was clipped by 7 bases and J by 4 bases; unmatched bases: 5. This CDR3 has 15 amino acids. Looked up from germline, CDR1 is MNHEY and CDR2 is SVGEGT. The CDR3 reads CASIRLAGAYNEQFF. The CDR3 DNA is TGTGCCAGCATTAGACTAGCGGGGGCTTACAATGAGCAGTTCTTC.

This clonotype showed up just a few times. The chain links TRBV7-9 to TRBJ2-3, with 13 nucleotides matching TRBD2. Germline values: CDR1 SEHNR, CDR2 FQNEAQ (reference sequence). CDR3 length: 16 residues. Trimming removed 4 bases from V and 6 bases from J; junction bases left unmatched: 7. The CDR3 region has the DNA TGTGCCAGCAGCTCGGGACTAGCGGGGCCCCAGGATACGCAGTATTTT. Protein sequence: CASSSGLAGPQDTQYF.

V gene TRBV20-1 combines with J gene TRBJ1-5; D remains unclear. The CDR3 spans 13 residues. V shed 0 bases and J shed 5 bases, with 8 bases lying between them. Germline V gives CDR1 DFQATT, CDR2 SNEGSKA (reference sequence). The DNA of the CDR3 is TGCAGTGCTAGAGACGGGGAGGATCAGCCCCAGCATTTT. Its translation is CSARDGEDQPQHF.

This clonotype came up a few times. The chain employs TRBV11-2 and TRBJ2-7, with D perhaps TRBD2 (6 bases). Germline V gene data show CDR1 as SGHAT and CDR2 as FQNNGV. V was shortened by 5 bases and J by 3 bases, with 17 bases between the two germline ends. The CDR3 totals 15 residues. Here the CDR3 reads CASSRRAGRGYEQYF. DNA for the CDR3: TGTGCCAGCAGCCGTCGAGCCGGGAGAGGCTACGAGCAGTACTTC.

This chain links TRBV12-3 or TRBV12-4 with TRBJ2-1; 11 bases are a match to TRBD2. This CDR3 has 14 residues. V dropped 8 bases and J dropped 7; count of bases not matched to a gene: 7. This chain's CDR3 is CASSEGTSGNEQFF. CDR3 DNA sequence: TGTGCCAGCTCGGAGGGGACTAGCGGTAATGAGCAGTTCTTC.

This clonotype was recorded a few times. The rearrangement uses TRBV12-3 or TRBV12-4 and TRBJ1-3; D call uncertain. The CDR3 covers 12 residues. V was shortened by 2 bases and J by 7 bases, with 6 bases between the two germline ends. The CDR3 loop is CASSLIWNTIYF. The DNA for the CDR3 is TGTGCCAGCAGTTTAATTTGGAACACCATATATTTT.

This clonotype has a handful of counts. The J gene is TRBJ1-2, the V gene TRBV28; 7 nucleotides agree with TRBD1. The CDR3 runs 15 residues. The ends lost 5 bases at V and 8 bases at J; junction bases unmatched: 14. Germline V gives CDR1 MDHEN, CDR2 SYDVKM. The CDR3 region is CASSPHLDREYGYTF. The CDR3 bases are TGTGCCAGCAGTCCCCATCTCGACAGGGAGTACGGCTACACCTTC.

This clonotype was seen a handful of times. This chain joins TRBV4-2 and TRBJ2-3; unclear D gene. The CDR3 runs 16 residues. Germline loops: CDR1 LGHNA, CDR2 YNFKEQ. Trimming cost V 0 bases and J 3 bases, with 13 bases left between them. The DNA of the CDR3 is TGTGCCAGCAGCCAAGAAGGGCCCCTGGGGACAGATACGCAGTATTTT. Translating gives CASSQEGPLGTDTQYF.

There are a few counts of this clonotype. The CDR3 protein is CASSLRRLNTEAFF. In nucleotides, the CDR3 is TGTGCCAGCAGCTTACGAAGGCTAAACACTGAAGCTTTCTTT. The chain recombines TRBV7-2 with TRBJ1-1; D is unresolved. Per germline, CDR1 SGHTA and CDR2 FQGNSA. Trimming pared 2 bases from V and 2 bases from J, leaving 9 bases between. The CDR3 extends over 14 amino acids.

The chain joins TRBV12-3 or TRBV12-4 to TRBJ1-1, with unresolved D. The CDR3 extends over 14 amino acids. Trimming removed 5 bases at V and 8 bases at J, with 18 bases between. For the CDR3, the DNA is TGTGCCAGCAGTAAAACACCGGGAATCTTAGAAGCTTTCTTT. Its translation: CASSKTPGILEAFF.

In this sample, this clonotype turned up a few times. The chain combines TRBV27 with TRBJ1-1; the D is unclear. Germline lookup yields CDR1 MNHEY and CDR2 SMNVEV (reference sequence). V was cut by 5 bases and J by 2 bases, with 12 bases left in between. There are 14 residues in the CDR3. Here the CDR3 DNA reads TGTGCCAGCAGTGTTGGTATGCTAAACACTGAAGCTTTCTTT. This translates into CASSVGMLNTEAFF.

This CDR3 reads CASRTGNHQPQHF. CDR3 DNA: TGTGCCAGCAGGACCGGGAACCATCAGCCCCAGCATTTT. The chain is built from TRBV6-2 or TRBV6-3 and TRBJ1-5; the D is unclear. The germline V gene has CDR1 MNHEY and CDR2 SVGEGT. CDR3 length: 13 residues. With 6 bases removed from V and 5 bases from J, the gap between germline ends came to 11 bases.

The chain couples TRBV11-2 to TRBJ2-3; 8 positions match TRBD2. V trimming: 4 bases; J trimming: 0 bases; junction bases outside the gene matches: 3. The CDR3 is 15 residues long. The germline CDR1 and CDR2 sequences are SGHAT and FQNNGV. CDR3 nucleotides: TGTGCCAGCAGCTCTAGCGGGCCTAGCACAGATACGCAGTATTTT. It encodes CASSSSGPSTDTQYF.

This clonotype was observed many times. CDR3 nucleotide sequence: TGTGCCAGCAGCCCTCGACAGGTCATCTATGGCTACACCTTC. Its protein is CASSPRQVIYGYTF. The gene calls are TRBV7-9 and TRBJ1-2; weak D call: TRBD1 (6 bases). Per germline, CDR1 SEHNR and CDR2 FQNEAQ (reference sequence). V lost 5 bases to trimming and J lost 4 bases, with 14 bases between them. The CDR3 has 14 residues.

V and J are TRBV2 and TRBJ1-2; no clear D gene. V was clipped by 4 bases and J by 0 bases, with 12 bases between them. The CDR3 contains 15 residues. Germline V gives CDR1 SNHLY, CDR2 FYNNEI. The CDR3 loop reads CASSGWELTNYGYTF. CDR3 nucleotide sequence: TGTGCCAGCAGTGGATGGGAGCTTACTAACTATGGCTACACCTTC. Filled out from reference TRBV2 and TRBJ1-2, the complete variable domain reads EPEVTQTPSHQVTQMGQEVILRCVPISNHLYFYWYRQILGQKVEFLVSFYNNEISEKSEIFDDQFSVERPDGSNFTLKIRSTKLEDSAMYFCASSGWELTNYGYTFGSGTRLTVV.

As to this clonotype: A read error is possible here, since a much larger clone lies one base away. No conserved phenylalanine or tryptophan ends this CDR3, so it is likely a read error. The J gene is TRBJ2-1, the V gene TRBV12-5, with D perhaps assigned TRBD1 or TRBD2 (5 bases each). CDR3 length: 16 amino acids. Germline V gives CDR1 LGHNT, CDR2 FRNRAP. Trimming removed 2 bases at V and 5 bases at J, with 16 bases between. The DNA for the CDR3 is TGTGCTAGTGGTTTGAGAGGGGCTCTAATTGACAATGAGCAGTTCTTG. Translating it yields CASGLRGALIDNEQFL.

As for this clonotype: In this CDR3 the conserved last residue, phenylalanine or tryptophan, is missing, so a read error is likely. The CDR3 region is CANSPAGSNYGYTL. CDR3 coding DNA: TGTGCCAACAGCCCGGCAGGCTCTAACTATGGCTACACCTTA. This chain links TRBV7-6 with TRBJ1-2; no reliable D call. CDR3 length: 14 amino acids. Germline CDR1 reads SGHVS; CDR2 reads FNYEAQ.

The chain is built from TRBV4-1 and TRBJ1-6, with D uncertain. Per the germline V gene, CDR1 is MGHRA and CDR2 is YSYEKL. CDR3 size: 16 residues. The V gene lost 3 bases and the J gene lost 9 bases, with 18 bases spanning the gap. The CDR3 loop reads CASSQDRGVVGSPLHF. The CDR3 nucleotides are TGCGCCAGCAGCCAGGATCGCGGGGTGGTGGGTTCACCCCTCCACTTT.

The sample holds a few counts of this clonotype. This rearrangement joins TRBV11-1 to TRBJ2-5; 8 bases are a match to TRBD1. V shed 2 bases and J 1 base; nucleotides not matched to a gene: 6. This CDR3 is 16 amino acids long. CDR1 and CDR2 from the germline V gene are SGHAT and FQDESV (reference sequence). CDR3 in amino acids: CASSLYRDRSQETQYF. The DNA for the CDR3 is TGTGCCAGCAGCTTATATCGGGACAGGAGCCAAGAGACCCAGTACTTC. Together with reference TRBV11-1 and TRBJ2-5, the CDR3 gives the full variable domain: EAEVAQSPRYKITEKSQAVAFWCDPISGHATLYWYRQILGQGPELLVQFQDESVVDDSQLPKDRFSAERLKGVDSTLKIQPAELGDSAMYLCASSLYRDRSQETQYFGPGTRLLVL.

The chain employs TRBV19 and TRBJ2-5, with D maybe TRBD1 (6 bases). With 5 bases removed from V and 1 base from J, the gap between germline ends came to 14 bases. CDR1 is LNHDA and CDR2 is SQIVND in the germline V gene (reference sequence). This CDR3 has 15 amino acids. For the CDR3, the DNA is TGTGCCAGTAGTCCGCTCTGGGGGCCCCAAGAGACCCAGTACTTC. It specifies CASSPLWGPQETQYF.

This clonotype was seen more than once but under ten times. CDR3 residues: CASSPGLVSSYNEQFF. Here the CDR3 DNA reads TGTGCCAGCAGCCCAGGACTAGTTTCTTCCTACAATGAGCAGTTCTTC. The gene calls are TRBV2 and TRBJ2-1; 7 nucleotides line up with TRBD2. V trimming: 6 bases; J trimming: 1 base; junction bases outside the gene matches: 9. Per germline, CDR1 SNHLY and CDR2 FYNNEI. The CDR3 extends over 16 amino acids.

This clonotype showed up just a few times. The J gene is TRBJ2-5, the V gene TRBV7-2, with 10 positions matching TRBD2. V lost 2 bases, J lost 2 bases, and 2 bases stayed unmatched. CDR3 length: 15 residues. CDR1 is SGHTA, CDR2 FQGNSA, per germline. CDR3 sequence reads: CASSLRAGGQETQYF. CDR3 sequence (DNA): TGTGCCAGCAGCTTACGAGCGGGGGGGCAAGAGACCCAGTACTTC.

This clonotype was found a few times. The V call is TRBV12-3 or TRBV12-4, the J call TRBJ1-5, with 8 nucleotides matching TRBD1. The CDR3 consists of 15 residues. The V and J ends lost 5 bases and 1 base, in that order; junction bases with no gene match: 4. As DNA, the CDR3 is TGTGCCAGCAGTGGAACAGGGGGAAGCAATCAGCCCCAGCATTTT. Translating gives CASSGTGGSNQPQHF.

The table lists this clonotype with a few counts. V and J are TRBV20-1 and TRBJ2-3; D may be TRBD2 (6 bases). Looked up from germline, CDR1 is DFQATT and CDR2 is SNEGSKA (reference sequence). The V gene lost 6 bases and the J gene lost 4 bases, with 23 bases spanning the gap. The CDR3 extends over 16 amino acids. The CDR3 DNA reads TGCAGTGCCTCTCGCATCCGGGAGCCCAGCGCAGATACGCAGTATTTT. It encodes CSASRIREPSADTQYF.

This clonotype appeared a few times. The V gene is TRBV19, the J gene TRBJ2-7; TRBD1 agrees at 7 bases. The V segment lost 6 bases and the J segment 0 bases; nucleotides outside the gene matches: 2. Looked up from germline, CDR1 is LNHDA and CDR2 is SQIVND (reference sequence). This CDR3 is 13 amino acids long. For the CDR3, the DNA is TGTGCCAGTAGCGACAGGGCCTCCTACGAGCAGTACTTC. Translating it yields CASSDRASYEQYF.

The sample holds a few counts of this clonotype. This chain links TRBV10-3 with TRBJ1-3; the D gene is possibly TRBD1 (5 bases). Per germline, CDR1 ENHRY and CDR2 SYGVKD. This CDR3 has 15 amino acids. Deletions cut 2 bases from V and 4 bases from J, with 12 bases between. The CDR3 spells CAISEAQGSGNTIYF. CDR3 DNA: TGTGCCATCAGTGAGGCCCAGGGATCAGGAAACACCATATATTTT.

This clonotype was seen only a few times. The chain joins TRBV6-8 to TRBJ1-5, with TRBD1 matching 7 bases. The CDR3 has 12 residues. Germline loops: CDR1 MNHGY, CDR2 SAAAGT. Unmatched junction bases numbered 2, after V lost 10 bases and J lost 2 bases. The CDR3 region is CAIGQGNQPQHF. The CDR3, as DNA: TGTGCCATTGGACAGGGCAATCAGCCCCAGCATTTT.

This clonotype occurred a few times. The chain joins TRBV7-2 to TRBJ2-2; D might be TRBD1 or TRBD2, each matching 5 bases. The CDR3 sequence is 17 residues long. V lost 2 bases and J 0 bases, leaving 13 bases between the germline ends. In germline, CDR1 is SGHTA, CDR2 FQGNSA. CDR3 DNA sequence: TGTGCCAGCAGCTTACCAACGGGGACGTCGAACACCGGGGAGCTGTTTTTT. Translating gives CASSLPTGTSNTGELFF. Looking up the rest from reference TRBV7-2 and TRBJ2-2 gives the full variable domain: GAGVSQSPSNKVTEKGKDVELRCDPISGHTALYWYRQSLGQGLEFLIYFQGNSAPDKSGLPSDRFSAERTGGSVSTLTIQRTQQEDSAVYLCASSLPTGTSNTGELFFGEGSRLTVL.

Worth noting for this clonotype: A much larger clone lies a single base off, so this may be a read error. The chain employs TRBV4-1 and TRBJ1-2; perhaps TRBD1 as D (6 bases). The CDR3 contains 16 residues. V lost 3 bases and J lost 9, with 23 bases in between. The V gene's germline CDR1 is MGHRA and CDR2 YSYEKL. The CDR3 coding sequence is TGCGCCAGCAGCCACAAGGGGGGGCGACACTGGGACAGCTACACCTTC. Translated, it gives CASSHKGGRHWDSYTF.

The genes are TRBV7-9 and TRBJ2-7; D ambiguous. The germline V and J ends were trimmed by 5 bases and 7 bases, with 18 bases remaining between them. The germline gives CDR1 SEHNR, CDR2 FQNEAQ (reference sequence). The CDR3 is made up of 14 amino acids. CDR3 region: CASSRATSMREQYF. CDR3 nucleotide sequence: TGTGCCAGCAGCCGGGCGACCAGTATGAGGGAGCAGTACTTC.

V usage is TRBV29-1 and J usage is TRBJ1-1; 8 bases fit TRBD1. With V trimmed by 6 bases and J by 0 bases, 12 bases remained unmatched. The CDR3 has 16 amino acids. CDR1 is SQVTM, CDR2 ANQGSEA, per germline. CDR3 sequence reads: CSVGYLNRGMNTEAFF. As DNA, the CDR3 is TGCAGCGTGGGATACCTTAACAGGGGGATGAACACTGAAGCTTTCTTT.